Presented here are 32 T cell receptor beta chains from one specimen sequenced in a study of Ad26.COV2.S vaccination and SARS-CoV-2 variants. Documented treatment: 19 received Ad26.COV2.S at low or high dose, single or two shots; roughly five received placebo; per-sample allocation not given. Sampling happened 63 days after the first vaccine or placebo injection. Libraries were prepared by immunoSEQ multiplex PCR; TCRdb keeps only in-frame clonotypes and omits some of them. The sample carries around 320,000 clones, about nine tenths recorded once. The sequenced sample was peripheral blood, obtained in a trial of Ad26.COV2.S vaccine versus placebo. The receptors stem from a person between 18 and 60 years old who received the Ad26.COV2.S COVID-19 vaccine or a placebo.

CDR3 region: CASSVVGPMDTIYF. The CDR3 DNA is TGTGCCAGCAGCGTAGTAGGGCCCATGGACACCATATATTTT. V and J are TRBV9 and TRBJ1-3, with no clear D. The CDR3 totals 14 residues. CDR1 is SGDLS, CDR2 YYNGEE, per germline. Trimming removed 0 bases from V and 8 bases from J, with 12 bases in between.

The chain recombines TRBV4-2 with TRBJ1-1, with D possibly TRBD1 on 5 matching bases. The germline gives CDR1 LGHNA, CDR2 YNFKEQ. The CDR3 is 17 residues long. V was clipped by 0 bases and J by 2 bases, with 16 bases between them. The CDR3 DNA follows: TGTGCCAGCAGCCAAGATGCCCCGGGGCAGTCTAACACTGAAGCTTTCTTT. Translation: CASSQDAPGQSNTEAFF.

This clone was detected once. This chain links TRBV6-2 or TRBV6-3 with TRBJ2-3; 8 nucleotides align to TRBD1. The CDR3 covers 13 residues. The germline V gene has CDR1 MNHEY and CDR2 SVGEGT. The V segment lost 6 bases and the J segment 14 bases; nucleotides outside the gene matches: 13. The CDR3, as DNA: TGTGCCAGCAGCCCCCGCGCCAGGGGGACAGGGTATTTT. This sequence encodes CASSPRARGTGYF.

This clone was recorded once. The V and J genes are TRBV19 and TRBJ2-5, with 9 nucleotides matching TRBD1. With 3 bases clipped from V and 2 bases from J, the junction kept 13 bases outside the gene matches. This CDR3 comprises 18 residues. Germline V CDR1 and CDR2: LNHDA, SQIVND (reference sequence). The CDR3 loop reads CASSMDAAGQGGQETQYF. CDR3 sequence (DNA): TGTGCCAGTAGTATGGACGCGGCGGGACAGGGAGGGCAAGAGACCCAGTACTTC.

The count of this clone is one. The CDR3 is CASSLLQDSGELFF. CDR3 sequence (DNA): TGTGCCAGCAGCTTACTGCAGGATTCCGGGGAGCTGTTTTTT. The V gene is TRBV5-6, the J gene TRBJ2-2; D unclear. The CDR3 runs to 14 residues. Germline-derived CDR1 and CDR2 are SGHDT and YYEEEE. V was trimmed by 2 bases and J by 6 bases, leaving 11 bases between them.

The gene calls are TRBV15 and TRBJ2-4; 8 bases align to TRBD1. V dropped 7 bases and J dropped 6; count of bases not matched to a gene: 8. CDR1 is LNHNV and CDR2 is YYDKDF in the germline V gene (reference sequence). The CDR3 extends over 14 amino acids. CDR3 sequence: CATKEDRARNIQYF. CDR3 bases: TGTGCCACCAAAGAGGACAGGGCAAGAAACATTCAGTACTTC.

The chain links TRBV5-1 to TRBJ1-5; D unclear. CDR1 SGHRS and CDR2 YFSETQ come from the germline V gene. CDR3 length: 15 residues. V shed 0 bases and J shed 3 bases, with 10 bases lying between them. In DNA form, the CDR3 reads TGCGCCAGCAGCTTGGCCCCCGGGCACAATCAGCCCCAGCATTTT. Translated, it gives CASSLAPGHNQPQHF.

This clone has only one observation. The V and J genes are TRBV29-1 and TRBJ2-2; 7 bases map to TRBD1. The CDR3 runs to 14 residues. Germline assignment: CDR1 SQVTM and CDR2 ANQGSEA. Trimming took 5 bases from V and 4 from J; bases not matched to a gene: 7. CDR3 region: CSVRGTAITGELFF. CDR3 coding DNA: TGCAGCGTTAGAGGGACAGCTATCACCGGGGAGCTGTTTTTT.

The chain has TRBV21-1 and TRBJ1-2; TRBD1 is the table's D call and was not checked against the DNA. TRBV21-1 constitutes a pseudogene. The CDR3 is 16 residues long. CDR3 sequence (DNA): TGTGCCAGCACGTCACCCTGGACAGGGGGCAGAAATGGCTACACCTTC. Its protein product is CASTSPWTGGRNGYTF.

The rearrangement joins TRBV7-6 to TRBJ2-2, with D hard to call. This CDR3 spans 13 amino acids. V lost 5 bases to trimming and J lost 7 bases, with 11 bases between them. Germline V lookup: CDR1 SGHVS, CDR2 FNYEAQ. The CDR3 DNA follows: TGTGCCAGCAGCCTGCCCCTTGGCGGGGAGCTGTTTTTT. This sequence encodes CASSLPLGGELFF. Supplemented by reference TRBV7-6 and TRBJ2-2, the full variable domain reads GAGVSQSPRYKVTKRGQDVALRCDPISGHVSLYWYRQALGQGPEFLTYFNYEAQQDKSGLPNDRFSAERPEGSISTLTIQRTEQRDSAMYRCASSLPLGGELFFGEGSRLTVL.

J is TRBJ2-7 and V is TRBV4-1; weak D call: TRBD2 (6 bases). The germline V gene has CDR1 MGHRA and CDR2 YSYEKL. The V and J ends lost 7 bases and 3 bases respectively, with 13 bases between them. The CDR3 extends over 13 amino acids. CDR3: CASTQEGSYEQYF. DNA for the CDR3: TGCGCCAGCACCCAGGAGGGAAGCTACGAGCAGTACTTC.

The chain combines TRBV7-2 with TRBJ2-3; D not certain. The V gene lost 1 base and the J gene lost 7 bases, with 6 bases spanning the gap. From germline, CDR1 is SGHTA and CDR2 FQGNSA. The CDR3 extends over 12 amino acids. This chain's CDR3 is CASSLDSNTQYF. The CDR3 region has the DNA TGTGCCAGCAGCTTAGACAGCAATACGCAGTATTTT.

This chain uses TRBV5-1 with TRBJ2-2; TRBD1 matches at 9 bases. The V gene end was trimmed by 5 bases and the J gene end by 1 base; junction bases not matched to a gene: 9. CDR1 and CDR2 from the germline V gene are SGHRS and YFSETQ. The length of the CDR3 is 17 residues. The CDR3 reads CASSPYGTGRNTGELFF. Here the CDR3 DNA reads TGCGCCAGCAGTCCCTACGGGACAGGGCGGAACACCGGGGAGCTGTTTTTT.

The chain has TRBV19 and TRBJ2-7; tentative D call: TRBD2 (6 bases). Trimming left V 9 bases short and J 0 bases short, with 15 bases between. The CDR3 is 14 amino acids. From germline, CDR1 is LNHDA and CDR2 SQIVND (reference sequence). CDR3: CASAWDSNSYEQYF. The CDR3 region has the DNA TGTGCCAGCGCCTGGGACTCCAACTCCTACGAGCAGTACTTC.

This chain's CDR3 is CASSPRQGSKSYEQYF. The CDR3 DNA reads as TGTGCCAGCAGCCCCCGACAGGGCTCAAAGTCCTACGAGCAGTACTTC. V usage is TRBV9 and J usage is TRBJ2-7, with TRBD1 matching 7 bases. The CDR3 loop spans 16 amino acids. The V segment lost 4 bases and the J segment 1 base; nucleotides outside the gene matches: 11. CDR1 is SGDLS, CDR2 YYNGEE, per germline.

The chain has TRBV9 and TRBJ2-2, with a possible D match to TRBD1 (6 bases). V was shortened by 4 bases and J by 1 base, with 17 bases between the two germline ends. This CDR3 region has 17 residues. Germline V gives CDR1 SGDLS, CDR2 YYNGEE. Here the CDR3 DNA reads TGTGCCAGCAGCCGAGCCTCAGGGACATGGAACACCGGGGAGCTGTTTTTT. This sequence encodes CASSRASGTWNTGELFF.

This chain uses TRBV12-5 with TRBJ2-1, with 10 bases that match TRBD1. Trimming at V came to 4 bases and at J to 0 bases, leaving 12 bases not matched to a gene. This CDR3 is 19 amino acids long. Germline loops: CDR1 LGHNT, CDR2 FRNRAP. CDR3 protein: CASGSPGGQGLSSYNEQFF. In nucleotides, the CDR3 is TGTGCTAGTGGTTCCCCCGGGGGACAGGGGTTAAGCTCCTACAATGAGCAGTTCTTC.

Only one count was recorded for this clone. The genes are TRBV27 and TRBJ1-4; 7 positions agree with TRBD1. The length of the CDR3 is 16 residues. The germline V gene has CDR1 MNHEY and CDR2 SMNVEV (reference sequence). After removal of 6 bases from V and 8 bases from J, the junction contained 15 bases not matched to a gene. CDR3 bases: TGTGCCAGCAGGGCGGGACGGGACAGAATAGGGGAAAAACTGTTTTTT. It codes for CASRAGRDRIGEKLFF.

J is TRBJ2-5 and V is TRBV2; 9 bases align to TRBD1. V shed 8 bases, J shed 3 bases, and the junction held 4 bases outside the gene matches. Germline values: CDR1 SNHLY, CDR2 FYNNEI. The CDR3 runs 13 residues. CDR3 protein: CASLRQGEETQYF. CDR3 coding DNA: TGTGCCAGCCTAAGACAGGGGGAAGAGACCCAGTACTTC.

The chain couples TRBV5-6 to TRBJ2-2; 10 bases are a match to TRBD2. The germline V gene has CDR1 SGHDT and CDR2 YYEEEE. This CDR3 contains 15 residues. The V gene end was trimmed by 4 bases and the J gene end by 5 bases; junction bases not matched to a gene: 5. CDR3 bases: TGTGCCAGCAGCCAAGCGGGGGGGCCGACCGGGGAGCTGTTTTTT. This sequence encodes CASSQAGGPTGELFF.

The rearrangement links TRBV3-1 (or the pseudogene TRBV3-2) to TRBJ2-1; a possible D gene is TRBD1 (5 bases). The CDR3 extends over 15 amino acids. Germline-derived CDR1 and CDR2 are LGHDT and YNNKEL (reference sequence). V gave up 5 bases and J gave up 6 bases, with 17 bases separating them. CDR3 sequence (DNA): TGTGCCAGCAGCTCTGTACTTGGTACAGGCAATGAGCAGTTCTTC. Translation gives CASSSVLGTGNEQFF.

This rearrangement joins TRBV2 to TRBJ1-2; 7 positions match TRBD1. CDR3 length: 13 amino acids. With V trimmed by 5 bases and J by 3 bases, 3 bases remained unmatched. The V gene's germline CDR1 is SNHLY and CDR2 FYNNEI. The CDR3 DNA reads TGTGCCAGCAGTTCCGGGACAGACTATGGCTACACCTTC. This codes for CASSSGTDYGYTF. Full variable domain (remainder filled in from reference TRBV2 and TRBJ1-2): EPEVTQTPSHQVTQMGQEVILRCVPISNHLYFYWYRQILGQKVEFLVSFYNNEISEKSEIFDDQFSVERPDGSNFTLKIRSTKLEDSAMYFCASSSGTDYGYTFGSGTRLTVV.

With regard to this clone: The junction does not match germline at one end; this may be a read error. The chain combines TRBV4-2 with TRBJ2-7; either TRBD1 or TRBD2 may supply D (5 bases each). This CDR3 is built from 14 residues. Per germline, CDR1 LGHNA and CDR2 YNFKEQ. The CDR3 reads CTSSQDRHWGEQYF. The CDR3 DNA reads as TGTACCAGCAGCCAAGATCGTCACTGGGGGGAGCAGTACTTC.

The chain has TRBV6-5 and TRBJ2-5, with D possibly being TRBD1 (6 bases). The V end was cut by 6 bases, the J end by 6 bases, with 20 bases between. This CDR3 comprises 15 residues. Looked up from germline, CDR1 is MNHEY and CDR2 is SVGAGI. CDR3 sequence reads: CASSRYAQGIKTQYF. CDR3 nucleotide sequence: TGTGCCAGCAGCAGATACGCTCAGGGGATAAAGACCCAGTACTTC.

The rearrangement joins TRBV11-3 to TRBJ2-3, with D perhaps matching TRBD2 (5 bases). The CDR3 totals 14 residues. The V and J ends lost 4 bases and 1 base respectively, with 9 bases between them. Germline V lookup: CDR1 SGHNT, CDR2 YENEEA. For the CDR3, the DNA is TGTGCCAGCAGCTCGGGGATCCGCACAGATACGCAGTATTTT. It specifies CASSSGIRTDTQYF.

This chain joins TRBV10-1 and TRBJ2-1, with D uncertain. V was pared by 4 bases and J by 7 bases, with 14 bases between. This CDR3 region has 14 residues. Germline-derived CDR1 and CDR2 are WNHNN and SYGVQD (reference sequence). CDR3 bases: TGCGCCAGCAGTGTTATTAGGGTGAATAATGAGCAGTTCTTC. Its protein product is CASSVIRVNNEQFF.

V usage is TRBV6-6 and J usage is TRBJ1-5; the match to TRBD1 covers 9 bases. Per germline, CDR1 MNHNY and CDR2 SVGAGI (reference sequence). Losses at the gene ends were 2 bases for V and 5 bases for J; bases not matched to a gene: 7. The CDR3 contains 16 residues. CDR3 protein: CASSYPGTGKDQPQHF. CDR3 in DNA: TGTGCCAGCAGTTACCCCGGGACAGGGAAGGATCAGCCCCAGCATTTT.

The J gene is TRBJ2-5, the V gene TRBV11-2; no clear D. This CDR3 comprises 11 residues. V lost 4 bases and J 2 bases, leaving 2 bases between the germline ends. In germline, CDR1 is SGHAT, CDR2 FQNNGV. The CDR3 DNA reads TGTGCCAGCAGCTCACAAGAGACCCAGTACTTC. Translated: CASSSQETQYF.

This clone was counted between two and nine times. V usage is TRBV11-1 and J usage is TRBJ1-2; D gene ambiguous. This CDR3 is 15 amino acids long. V gave up 3 bases and J gave up 0 bases, with 11 bases separating them. Looked up from germline, CDR1 is SGHAT and CDR2 is FQDESV (reference sequence). The CDR3 coding sequence is TGTGCCAGCAGCTTTGATGGAGGGCCTAACTATGGCTACACCTTC. The encoded protein is CASSFDGGPNYGYTF.

This chain connects TRBV27 to TRBJ2-7; 7 bases map to TRBD2. Germline V CDR1 and CDR2: MNHEY, SMNVEV (reference sequence). J gave up 3 bases and V 1 base, and 3 bases lay outside the gene matches. There are 14 residues in the CDR3. The CDR3 spells CASSLLPGGYEQYF. DNA of the CDR3: TGTGCCAGCAGTTTATTACCGGGGGGCTACGAGCAGTACTTC.

The chain has TRBV2 and TRBJ1-1; D ambiguous. The CDR3 runs 12 residues. Trimming took off 6 bases at V and 11 bases at J, with 16 bases between the two ends. Per the germline V gene, CDR1 is SNHLY and CDR2 is FYNNEI. The DNA for the CDR3 is TGTGCCAGCAGCTCCGACCGGCTCTCGGCTTTCTTT. Translation gives CASSSDRLSAFF.

The chain links TRBV4-3 to TRBJ1-1, with unresolved D. This CDR3 contains 15 residues. In germline, CDR1 is LGHNA, CDR2 YSLEER. The V gene lost 1 base and the J gene lost 3 bases, with 12 bases spanning the gap. Here the CDR3 DNA reads TGCGCCAGCAGCCAAGCACTCGGGGAGGACACTGAAGCTTTCTTT. Encoded protein: CASSQALGEDTEAFF.